This TCR beta chain was captured by sequencing in a study of blood T cell repertoires in COVID-19. The V gene lost 4 bases and the J gene lost 12 bases, with 13 bases spanning the gap. CDR1 is SEHNR, CDR2 FQNEAQ, per germline (reference sequence). The CDR3 has 12 residues. Among Cohort 3 donors, those recovered had two negative PCRs, clearance, or symptom resolution. The data were produced by immunoSEQ multiplex PCR, yet TCRdb's version contains in-frame clones alone and is incomplete. The sample includes approximately 230,000 clones, 80% to 90% of them seen just once. The specimen sequenced was PBMCs or T cells enriched from blood (not recorded which). This rearrangement joins TRBV7-9 to TRBJ1-5; D is unclear. The source of this sequence is a middle-aged man who had recovered from COVID-19. CDR3 amino acids: CASSSAAGDQHF. The CDR3 DNA reads as TGTGCCAGCAGCTCCGCTGCGGGCGACCAGCATTTT.